The 27 T cell receptor beta chains in this list originate from one sample, sequenced in a study of blood T cell repertoires in COVID-19 (TCRdb year 2020). The method behind the library was the immunoSEQ multiplex PCR assay. The immuneACCESS repertoire file appears here via TCRdb, limited to in-frame rearrangements. These files lack a portion of the clones; in checked studies, under half of the deficit traces to unresolved V genes, and the cause of the others is not known. In all, the sample holds about 200,000 clones, and 81% of those were seen once. Clones ranked in the top ten supply 8% to 9.5% of the sample. The material sequenced was PBMCs or T cells enriched from blood (not recorded which). All receptors derive from a woman aged 50 to 60 with acute COVID-19.

V is TRBV11-2 and J is TRBJ1-4; 9 bases fit TRBD1. The CDR3 is 14 residues long. Germline assignment: CDR1 SGHAT and CDR2 FQNNGV. Losses at the gene ends were 5 bases for V and 11 bases for J; bases not matched to a gene: 9. The CDR3 sequence: CASSTGQGLGKLFF. CDR3 DNA sequence: TGTGCCAGCAGCACGGGACAGGGATTAGGGAAACTGTTTTTT.

V is TRBV19 and J is TRBJ2-6; D is undetermined. Deletions cut 10 bases from V and 0 bases from J, with 13 bases between. In germline, CDR1 is LNHDA, CDR2 SQIVND (reference sequence). This CDR3 has 15 residues. CDR3 bases: TGTGCCACTTGGAACGGGTACTCTGGGGCCAACGTCCTGACTTTC. As protein: CATWNGYSGANVLTF.

The rearrangement uses TRBV3-1 (or the pseudogene TRBV3-2) and TRBJ2-3; 9 nucleotides align to TRBD2. The CDR3 contains 17 residues. Germline-derived CDR1 and CDR2 are LGHDT and YNNKEL (reference sequence). V trimming: 2 bases; J trimming: 4 bases; junction bases outside the gene matches: 10. The CDR3 protein is CASSQPRASGDPDTQYF. CDR3 coding DNA: TGTGCCAGCAGCCAACCCAGGGCTAGCGGGGACCCAGATACGCAGTATTTT.

V gene TRBV28 combines with J gene TRBJ2-1; TRBD2 matches at 13 bases. There are 19 residues in the CDR3. Germline V gene data show CDR1 as MDHEN and CDR2 as SYDVKM. Losses at the gene ends were 4 bases for V and 7 bases for J; bases not matched to a gene: 16. CDR3 DNA: TGTGCCAGCAGTTCCTCGGGACTAGCGGGGCCAGCTTTGGGGAATGAGCAGTTCTTC. Translation: CASSSSGLAGPALGNEQFF. Together with reference TRBV28 and TRBJ2-1, the CDR3 gives the full variable domain: DVKVTQSSRYLVKRTGEKVFLECVQDMDHENMFWYRQDPGLGLRLIYFSYDVKMKEKGDIPEGYSVSREKKERFSLILESASTNQTSMYLCASSSSGLAGPALGNEQFFGPGTRLTVL.

This sequence joins TRBV7-2 and TRBJ1-3, with TRBD1 identical over 7 bases. J gave up 4 bases and V 2 bases, and 8 bases lay outside the gene matches. This CDR3 has 16 amino acids. Germline-derived CDR1 and CDR2 are SGHTA and FQGNSA. As DNA, the CDR3 is TGTGCCAGCAGCTTAATAGGGGGCAAGTCAGGAAACACCATATATTTT. Protein: CASSLIGGKSGNTIYF. Full variable domain (outside the CDR3, taken from reference TRBV7-2 and TRBJ1-3): GAGVSQSPSNKVTEKGKDVELRCDPISGHTALYWYRQSLGQGLEFLIYFQGNSAPDKSGLPSDRFSAERTGGSVSTLTIQRTQQEDSAVYLCASSLIGGKSGNTIYFGEGSWLTVV.

The chain is built from TRBV7-8 and TRBJ2-2; 10 bases match TRBD2. The junction had 10 bases not matched to a gene; V was cut back by 5 bases and J by 1 base. Germline V gene lookup returns CDR1 SGHVS and CDR2 FQNEAQ. The CDR3 runs to 18 residues. CDR3 amino acids: CASSRLAGTSVNTGELFF. The CDR3 nucleotides read TGTGCCAGCAGCAGACTAGCCGGGACTAGCGTGAACACCGGGGAGCTGTTTTTT.

The chain joins TRBV24-1 to TRBJ1-2; a weak D match, TRBD1 (5 bases). The germline gives CDR1 KGHDR, CDR2 SFDVKD. The germline V and J ends were trimmed by 4 bases and 2 bases, with 10 bases remaining between them. This CDR3 comprises 14 residues. As DNA, the CDR3 is TGTGCCACCAGTGAAAGTGACAGAAACTATGGCTACACCTTC. This encodes CATSESDRNYGYTF.

J is TRBJ2-5 and V is TRBV10-3, with TRBD2 matching 7 bases. V dropped 3 bases and J dropped 5; count of bases not matched to a gene: 3. This CDR3 has 13 amino acids. Per germline, CDR1 ENHRY and CDR2 SYGVKD. The DNA of the CDR3 is TGTGCCATCAGTGACGGACTAGTGGAGACCCAGTACTTC. Its translation: CAISDGLVETQYF.

This clone was observed once. The rearrangement uses TRBV3-1 (or the pseudogene TRBV3-2) and TRBJ2-2, with D tentatively TRBD1 (6 bases). The germline V gene has CDR1 LGHDT and CDR2 YNNKEL (reference sequence). The CDR3 has 17 residues. V lost 2 bases and J 2 bases, leaving 15 bases between the germline ends. The CDR3 DNA sequence: TGTGCCAGCAGCCAATTGGGACAAGGGAAAAACACCGGGGAGCTGTTTTTT. It yields the protein CASSQLGQGKNTGELFF.

This clone occurred once. The J gene is TRBJ1-1, the V gene TRBV2, with 8 bases fitting TRBD1. V trimming: 4 bases; J trimming: 4 bases; junction bases outside the gene matches: 5. CDR1 is SNHLY, CDR2 FYNNEI, per germline. The CDR3 extends over 14 amino acids. CDR3 residues: CASSGQGSGTEAFF. CDR3 DNA sequence: TGTGCCAGCAGTGGACAGGGGTCCGGCACTGAAGCTTTCTTT.

This clone was observed a few times. This chain joins TRBV30 and TRBJ2-2, with a possible D match to TRBD1 (6 bases). Trimming removed 4 bases at V and 3 bases at J, with 12 bases between. CDR3 length: 14 residues. The V gene's germline CDR1 is GTSNPN and CDR2 SVGIG (reference sequence). DNA of the CDR3: TGTGCCTGGAAGCCAGGGGAGCACACCGGGGAGCTGTTTTTT. This translates into CAWKPGEHTGELFF.

This clone has a single count. The chain employs TRBV28 and TRBJ1-5; D gene ambiguous. The germline V gene has CDR1 MDHEN and CDR2 SYDVKM. CDR3 length: 14 residues. Trimming cost V 2 bases and J 3 bases, with 8 bases left between them. The DNA for the CDR3 is TGTGCCAGCAGTTTAGCGGGGTACAATCAGCCCCAGCATTTT. Translating gives CASSLAGYNQPQHF.

CDR3 amino acids: CAISESFGAGGNQPQHF. The CDR3 DNA reads as TGTGCCATCAGTGAGTCTTTTGGGGCTGGGGGCAATCAGCCCCAGCATTTT. This chain joins TRBV10-3 and TRBJ1-5, with D possibly being TRBD1 (5 bases). There are 17 residues in the CDR3. Deletions cut 0 bases from V and 2 bases from J, with 14 bases between. Germline lookup yields CDR1 ENHRY and CDR2 SYGVKD.

The rearrangement uses TRBV10-2 and TRBJ2-7, with D perhaps matching TRBD2 (5 bases). Germline V gives CDR1 WSHSY, CDR2 SAAADI. CDR3 length: 13 amino acids. Trimming took 6 bases from V and 3 from J, leaving 12 bases between them. The CDR3 region has the DNA TGCGCCAGCAGCCCTAGCTTTGGCTACGAGCAGTACTTC. This translates into CASSPSFGYEQYF.

This clone was recorded once. The V gene is TRBV28, the J gene TRBJ1-4; unclear D gene. Deletions cut 3 bases from V and 5 bases from J, with 7 bases between. Looked up from germline, CDR1 is MDHEN and CDR2 is SYDVKM. The CDR3 runs 13 residues. The chain's CDR3 is CASSFRLNEKLFF. The CDR3 region has the DNA TGTGCCAGCAGTTTCAGGCTCAATGAAAAACTGTTTTTT.

The chain recombines TRBV12-3 or TRBV12-4 with TRBJ1-6, with TRBD1 matching over 9 bases. The CDR3 covers 13 residues. J was trimmed by 6 bases and V by 6 bases; bases with no gene match: 0. The CDR3 sequence is CASRGQGNSPLHF. CDR3 nucleotide sequence: TGTGCCAGCAGGGGACAGGGTAATTCACCCCTCCACTTT.

The chain combines TRBV20-1 with TRBJ2-7, with D unclear. V was cut by 5 bases and J by 5 bases, with 10 bases left in between. The V gene's germline CDR1 is DFQATT and CDR2 SNEGSKA (reference sequence). The CDR3 has 11 residues. This chain's CDR3 is CSAATRDEQYF. CDR3 nucleotides: TGCAGTGCTGCCACCCGGGACGAGCAGTACTTC.

J is TRBJ2-1 and V is TRBV6-2 or TRBV6-3; 14 nucleotides agree with TRBD2. The germline V gene encodes CDR1 MNHEY and CDR2 SVGEGT. Trimming removed 5 bases from V and 5 bases from J; junction bases left unmatched: 8. This CDR3 region has 17 residues. This chain's CDR3 is CASSRPGLAGDNNEQFF. Here the CDR3 DNA reads TGTGCCAGCAGTAGACCGGGACTAGCGGGAGATAACAATGAGCAGTTCTTC.

This chain joins TRBV14 and TRBJ2-7; 7 positions agree with TRBD2. The CDR3 sequence is 14 residues long. Germline V gene sequence: CDR1 SGHDN, CDR2 FVKESK. V lost 0 bases and J lost 9; bases outside the gene matches: 8. This chain's CDR3 is CASSQDWGGTRQYF. The CDR3 nucleotides read TGTGCCAGCAGCCAAGATTGGGGGGGGACGAGGCAGTACTTC.

This chain links TRBV4-3 with TRBJ1-4, with 7 bases aligning to TRBD1. Looked up from germline, CDR1 is LGHNA and CDR2 is YSLEER. The CDR3 runs to 14 residues. The J segment lost 7 bases and the V segment lost 4 bases, leaving 6 bases of the junction unmatched. The chain's CDR3 is CASSPTGVGEKLFF. In nucleotides, the CDR3 is TGCGCCAGCAGCCCTACAGGGGTCGGTGAAAAACTGTTTTTT.

The chain links TRBV29-1 to TRBJ1-2, with D possibly TRBD1 on 5 matching bases. The germline V and J ends were trimmed by 6 bases and 4 bases, with 15 bases remaining between them. The CDR3 covers 13 residues. The germline gives CDR1 SQVTM, CDR2 ANQGSEA. The CDR3 region has the DNA TGCAGCGTCACCCGGGGGTACGGCTATGGCTACACCTTC. The encoded protein is CSVTRGYGYGYTF. The full variable domain, completed using reference TRBV29-1 and TRBJ1-2, is SAVISQKPSRDICQRGTSLTIQCQVDSQVTMMFWYRQQPGQSLTLIATANQGSEATYESGFVIDKFPISRPNLTFSTLTVSNMSPEDSSIYLCSVTRGYGYGYTFGSGTRLTVV.

The V and J genes are TRBV19 and TRBJ1-2; D possibly corresponds to TRBD1 (5 bases). This CDR3 is built from 15 residues. Trimming removed 7 bases at V and 4 bases at J, with 19 bases between. The germline CDR1 and CDR2 sequences are LNHDA and SQIVND (reference sequence). This CDR3 reads CASTEQALATYGYTF. Here the CDR3 DNA reads TGTGCCAGTACTGAACAGGCTCTCGCGACCTATGGCTACACCTTC.

This sequence joins TRBV7-3 and TRBJ2-3, with 12 bases identical to TRBD2. The CDR3 sequence is 16 residues long. Germline CDR1 and CDR2: SGHTA and FQGTGA. V gave up 6 bases and J gave up 3 bases; unmatched junction bases: 7. Here the CDR3 DNA reads TGTGCCAGCAGATCACTAGCGGGAGGCGGAACAGATACGCAGTATTTT. It encodes CASRSLAGGGTDTQYF.

This sequence joins TRBV12-3 or TRBV12-4 and TRBJ2-7; maybe TRBD2 (6 bases). The germline V and J ends were trimmed by 5 bases and 6 bases, with 11 bases remaining between them. The CDR3 totals 12 residues. CDR3 bases: TGTGCCAGCAGTACGGGAGCCCCCGAGCAGTACTTC. As protein: CASSTGAPEQYF.

The chain uses TRBV9 and TRBJ1-3; D is unresolved. V was pared by 0 bases and J by 2 bases, with 9 bases between. Germline V gene lookup returns CDR1 SGDLS and CDR2 YYNGEE. This CDR3 comprises 15 residues. Here the CDR3 reads CASSVVGGTGNTIYF. CDR3 coding DNA: TGTGCCAGCAGCGTAGTCGGTGGTACTGGAAACACCATATATTTT.

This clone has just one count. This chain uses TRBV6-2 or TRBV6-3 with TRBJ2-7; TRBD2 might be the D (6 bases). CDR1 MNHEY and CDR2 SVGEGT come from the germline V gene. The CDR3 consists of 15 residues. V lost 4 bases and J 3 bases, leaving 16 bases between the germline ends. The CDR3 coding sequence is TGTGCCAGCAGTTGGGAGGAGTGGCGGAACTACGAGCAGTACTTC. Translated, it gives CASSWEEWRNYEQYF.

V gene TRBV28 combines with J gene TRBJ2-5; 9 nucleotides agree with TRBD2. This CDR3 comprises 16 residues. Germline V gene lookup returns CDR1 MDHEN and CDR2 SYDVKM. The J segment lost 5 bases and the V segment lost 5 bases, leaving 12 bases of the junction unmatched. The CDR3 DNA sequence: TGTGCCAGCAGTGTTGAATTAGCGGGAGCCCAGGAGACCCAGTACTTC. This translates into CASSVELAGAQETQYF.